This T cell receptor beta chain was profiled in a study of shared clonotypes between healthy human individuals (dated by TCRdb to 2018 to 2020). About the full investigation: A couple of women and a few men aged 18 to 49 years were included in the cohort. For each donor, CD4 naive and CD4 memory were each run on three plates, CD8 naive on two plates, and CD8 memory on one plate. To estimate repertoire size and how much clonotype sharing occurs between individuals, the study deeply sequenced the blood TCR repertoires of about five healthy adults. To increase sequencing depth and limit assay-specific biases, different laboratories used diverse techniques to prepare libraries and sequence TCR repertoires. Per donor, leukapheresis produced somewhere between about 0.94 and 9.5 billion PBMCs. Broad study findings and their caveats: When a handful of donors were compared, the shared fraction of clonotypes was about 5% for naive CD4, 3.5% for naive CD8, 2.3% for memory CD4, and 0.4% for memory CD8. Clonotypes shared by all four sorted-subset donors showed higher generation probabilities than non-shared clonotypes. Pairwise subsampling led to the expectation that sequencing depth would affect the degree of clonotype sharing among donors. The small number of donors limited the genetic and exposure-history diversity represented. Larger estimated clonotype richness was generally found for naive subsets than for memory subsets. Even with the large sequencing depth, rarefaction of the sorted-subset datasets indicated that sequencing was incomplete. Only blood was sampled, and tissue TCR repertoires likely differ from those in blood.

TCR CDR3 regions were amplified from genomic DNA by multiplex PCR using the deep immunoSEQ assay. Extracted genomic DNA from each cell subset was distributed evenly across all wells of several immunoSEQ 96-well plates, and each plate was treated as a replicate. For sorted subsets, each replicate PCR was loaded with 200 to 250 ng genomic DNA, equivalent to approximately 27,000 T cell genomes. Purified libraries were quantified with a Qubit 3.0 fluorometer, sized on a Bioanalyzer 2100, and re-quantified with the KAPA Library Quantification kit. Every immunoSEQ 96-well plate was sequenced on a dedicated single-read 150-cycle Illumina NextSeq 550 flow cell. The authors' pipeline ran thus. The immunoSEQ output contained only junctional sequences without quality scores, so filtering could not match that applied to full-length reads. To assign V/J genes and CDR3, sequences were annotated against IMGT germline references using PyIR, a Python wrapper for IgBLAST v1.9. Reads were removed for weak V/J assignments (E-value above 1e-6), missing CDR3, stop codons, out-of-frame junctions, or ambiguous translated residues. V3J clonotypes were defined as sequences sharing an identical inferred V gene, J gene, and CDR3 amino acid sequence. Percentage overlap between repertoires was calculated by dividing the number of shared unique clonotypes by the size of the smaller repertoire. Three approaches were used to assess repertoire richness: RTK rarefaction, the Chao1 estimator, and Recon v2.1 estimates of unobserved clonotypes. For all TCRbeta clonotypes obtained by the gDNA method from four donors, generation probabilities were computed with OLGA. Held by TCRdb, this immuneACCESS table contains in-frame sequences only and omits some clones. Under half of the omission traces to an unresolved V gene where checked; the cause of the rest is unknown. V and J calls and clone size come straight from that table; D and trimming were deduced from the DNA. Counted in this sample were about 2 million clones; around 95% of them appeared once. The ten largest clones represent about 0.13% of the sample.

To note about this clone: The antigen this receptor binds is unknown. No quality values exist for individual bases; no much larger clone is one base distant.

The germline V gene (reference sequence) specifies LNHDA as CDR1 and SQIVND as CDR2. The CDR3 numbers 12 residues from cysteine through phenylalanine. CDR3 DNA is the only sequence kept; it has 36 bases, read in frame from the first base. V loses 3 bases of germline sequence and J loses 6 bases, and the interval between the two ends is 6 bases. Donors were healthy HIV-negative adults with no recently reported acute infections or vaccinations. Only Caucasian adults living in Nashville, Tennessee, USA were represented among the donors. Magnetic negative selection was used to enrich CD4+ T cells, after which naive cells were positively selected on CD45RA and the negative fraction became the memory subset. After blood collection by leukapheresis, PBMCs were isolated using Ficoll-Histopaque density gradient centrifugation and then cryopreserved in the vapor phase of liquid nitrogen. Purity and quantity of every magnetically sorted T cell population were checked by analytical flow cytometry. Genomic DNA was isolated from every sorted fraction and measured by UV absorbance on a Nanodrop 2000c.

The rearrangement combines TRBV19 with TRBJ2-4; no D gene is confidently identified. The TCR comes from a young man in good health. Sequenced input: naive CD4+ T cells sorted from blood. According to the study, the label for this sample's cell subset or site signals: CD45RA+ positively selected. The CDR3 protein is CASSILGNIQYF. The base sequence is TGTGCCAGTAGTATTCTCGGAAACATTCAGTACTTC.